Presented here are 23 T cell receptor beta chains from one specimen sequenced in a study of vaccination effects on CD4 cells after COVID-19. Before sequencing took place, the ViraFEST assay used viral peptide pools to expand antigen-specific CD4+ T cells. Culture lasted about nine days before CD4+ T cell isolation. Absence of prior SARS-CoV-2 infection characterized the vaccine recipients, who showed negative nucleocapsid antibodies. No antigen is known for these receptors. The method was immunoSEQ multiplex PCR; TCRdb's version includes in-frame clones alone and lacks a portion of them. Among approximately 28,000 clones listed, over 65% were seen once. Sequenced here: CD4+ T cells from PBMCs cultured with HCoV-NL63 spike peptides, sampled before COVID-19 vaccination. The receptors shown here come from a human donor who received a COVID-19 vaccine.

The V and J genes are TRBV18 and TRBJ2-5, with 9 bases matching TRBD1. The CDR3 spans 14 residues. V lost 1 base to trimming and J lost 5 bases; unmatched junction nucleotides: 2. CDR1 is KGHSH, CDR2 LQKENI, per germline. As DNA, the CDR3 is TGTGCCAGCTCACCACGGACAGGGGAGGAGACCCAGTACTTC. This translates into CASSPRTGEETQYF.

The V gene is TRBV11-2, the J gene TRBJ1-2; D remains unclear. Germline V gene sequence: CDR1 SGHAT, CDR2 FQNNGV. V was pared by 5 bases and J by 3 bases, with 10 bases between. The CDR3 covers 13 residues. CDR3 in amino acids: CASSPTADYGYTF. The CDR3 DNA reads TGTGCCAGCAGCCCTACCGCAGACTATGGCTACACCTTC.

The chain has TRBV20-1 and TRBJ1-2; perhaps TRBD1 as D (6 bases). CDR1 is DFQATT, CDR2 SNEGSKA, per germline (reference sequence). V was shortened by 3 bases and J by 7 bases, with 12 bases between the two germline ends. The CDR3 consists of 12 residues. The CDR3 spells CSASIGGIGYTF. The CDR3 DNA is TGCAGTGCTAGTATCGGGGGCATTGGCTACACCTTC.

The chain has TRBV5-1 and TRBJ2-3; no reliable D call. The CDR3 runs 15 residues. The V end was cut by 2 bases, the J end by 2 bases, with 12 bases between. CDR1 and CDR2 from the germline V gene are SGHRS and YFSETQ. The CDR3 DNA is TGCGCCAGCAGCTTTAATCGATTGGCCACAGATACGCAGTATTTT. Translating it yields CASSFNRLATDTQYF.

This clone is labeled medium-sized. This rearrangement joins TRBV15 to TRBJ1-4; no firm D call. Germline V gene lookup returns CDR1 LNHNV and CDR2 YYDKDF (reference sequence). The V end was cut by 3 bases, the J end by 6 bases, with 11 bases between. This CDR3 spans 14 amino acids. CDR3 nucleotides: TGTGCCACCAGCAGGGGCACGGAGGATGAAAAACTGTTTTTT. Protein: CATSRGTEDEKLFF.

The rearrangement joins TRBV29-1 to TRBJ1-1, with a possible D match to TRBD1 (6 bases). Per germline, CDR1 SQVTM and CDR2 ANQGSEA. This CDR3 contains 14 residues. The germline V and J ends were trimmed by 6 bases and 4 bases, with 18 bases remaining between them. The CDR3 spells CSVGGQGLPTEAFF. As DNA, the CDR3 is TGCAGCGTGGGGGGGCAGGGGCTGCCCACTGAAGCTTTCTTT.

The chain employs TRBV19 and TRBJ1-4; 9 bases fit TRBD1. Germline V gene lookup returns CDR1 LNHDA and CDR2 SQIVND (reference sequence). Losses at the gene ends were 3 bases for V and 8 bases for J; bases not matched to a gene: 4. The CDR3 contains 14 residues. The DNA of the CDR3 is TGTGCCAGTAGTATCCGACAGGGGGGCGAAAAACTGTTTTTT. Translation: CASSIRQGGEKLFF.

The J gene is TRBJ2-3, the V gene TRBV16; weak D call: TRBD2 (6 bases). Germline V CDR1 and CDR2: KGHSY, FQNENV. The CDR3 has 14 residues. With 0 bases removed from V and 6 bases from J, the gap between germline ends came to 10 bases. CDR3 amino acids: CASSQSGGTDTQYF. As DNA, the CDR3 is TGTGCCAGCAGCCAATCGGGCGGGACGGATACGCAGTATTTT. Looking up the rest from reference TRBV16 and TRBJ2-3 gives the full variable domain: GEEVAQTPKHLVRGEGQKAKLYCAPIKGHSYVFWYQQVLKNEFKFLISFQNENVFDETGMPKERFSAKCLPNSPCSLEIQATKLEDSAVYFCASSQSGGTDTQYFGPGTRLTVL.

V is TRBV5-1 and J is TRBJ2-1, with D possibly called TRBD1 or TRBD2 (5 bases each). CDR1 and CDR2 from the germline V gene are SGHRS and YFSETQ. Between the trimmed V and J ends, which lost 6 bases and 5 bases, there was a span of 18 bases. This CDR3 is built from 15 residues. CDR3: CASTLLGGGDNEQFF. The CDR3 DNA reads as TGCGCCAGCACATTGCTGGGTGGGGGTGACAATGAGCAGTTCTTC.

This chain uses TRBV6-5 with TRBJ1-5; no firm D call. V was shortened by 7 bases and J by 3 bases, with 13 bases between the two germline ends. The CDR3 sequence is 14 residues long. The germline V gene encodes CDR1 MNHEY and CDR2 SVGAGI. CDR3 DNA sequence: TGTGCCAGCACCGCAGGTTCCCCCAATCAGCCCCAGCATTTT. Translated, it gives CASTAGSPNQPQHF.

In this sample, this clone turned up a few times. The chain carries TRBV11-2 and TRBJ2-5; D is undetermined. Germline CDR1 is SGHAT and CDR2 is FQNNGV. Trimming removed 4 bases from V and 0 bases from J, with 3 bases in between. This CDR3 spans 12 amino acids. CDR3 in DNA: TGTGCCAGCAGCTCGTACCAAGAGACCCAGTACTTC. It is translated as CASSSYQETQYF. Variable domain in full (rest from reference TRBV11-2 and TRBJ2-5): EAGVAQSPRYKIIEKRQSVAFWCNPISGHATLYWYQQILGQGPKLLIQFQNNGVVDDSQLPKDRFSAERLKGVDSTLKIQPAKLEDSAVYLCASSSYQETQYFGPGTRLLVL.

The J gene is TRBJ1-5, the V gene TRBV14; TRBD1 aligns across 7 bases. Trimming cost V 1 base and J 7 bases; bases outside gene matches: 4. This CDR3 region has 14 residues. The germline V gene has CDR1 SGHDN and CDR2 FVKESK. CDR3 sequence: CASSQGAGGQPQHF. In DNA, the CDR3 is TGTGCCAGCAGCCAAGGTGCAGGGGGACAGCCCCAGCATTTT.

The chain couples TRBV29-1 to TRBJ2-7; tentative D call: TRBD2 (6 bases). V was shortened by 4 bases and J by 4 bases, with 14 bases between the two germline ends. From germline, CDR1 is SQVTM and CDR2 ANQGSEA. CDR3 length equals 13 residues. The CDR3 nucleotides are TGCAGCGTTGCGGGGGTATGGGGATACGAGCAGTACTTC. It translates to CSVAGVWGYEQYF.

This clone appeared a single time. The genes are TRBV4-1 and TRBJ1-2, with D perhaps matching TRBD1 (6 bases). Germline CDR1 is MGHRA and CDR2 is YSYEKL. The germline V and J ends were trimmed by 5 bases and 4 bases, with 11 bases remaining between them. The CDR3 covers 13 residues. The CDR3 protein is CASSITGPYGYTF. The DNA for the CDR3 is TGCGCCAGCAGCATCACAGGGCCCTATGGCTACACCTTC.

The chain links TRBV19 to TRBJ1-2; TRBD1 might be the D (5 bases). Trimming stripped 4 bases from V and 2 bases from J, with 14 bases between. CDR1 and CDR2 from the germline V gene are LNHDA and SQIVND (reference sequence). CDR3 length equals 15 residues. The CDR3: CASSRGISGNYGYTF. The CDR3 DNA sequence: TGTGCCAGTAGTAGGGGGATATCTGGGAACTATGGCTACACCTTC.

The V and J genes are TRBV25-1 and TRBJ2-1; D remains ambiguous. CDR3 length: 15 amino acids. Trimming removed 4 bases at V and 0 bases at J, with 10 bases between. Germline CDR1 MGHDK, CDR2 SYGVNS. For the CDR3, the DNA is TGTGCCAGCAGTGCCGGACGGAGCTCCTACAATGAGCAGTTCTTC. This translates into CASSAGRSSYNEQFF.

The chain carries TRBV5-4 and TRBJ2-6; D gene ambiguous. Trimming left V 4 bases short and J 0 bases short, with 8 bases between. This CDR3 has 15 amino acids. CDR1 is SGHNT and CDR2 is YYREEE in the germline V gene (reference sequence). DNA for the CDR3: TGTGCCAGCAGCAGCAGTAACTCTGGGGCCAACGTCCTGACTTTC. Its translation is CASSSSNSGANVLTF. The whole variable domain, filled in from reference TRBV5-4 and TRBJ2-6, reads ETGVTQSPTHLIKTRGQQVTLRCSSQSGHNTVSWYQQALGQGPQFIFQYYREEENGRGNFPPRFSGLQFPNYSSELNVNALELDDSALYLCASSSSNSGANVLTFGAGSRLTVL.

V is TRBV28 and J is TRBJ2-2; TRBD2 agrees at 8 bases. The CDR3 loop spans 17 amino acids. With 3 bases clipped from V and 4 bases from J, the junction kept 10 bases outside the gene matches. Germline V gives CDR1 MDHEN, CDR2 SYDVKM. CDR3: CASSFVGRAVGTGELFF. The DNA for the CDR3 is TGTGCCAGCAGTTTCGTCGGGAGGGCCGTCGGCACCGGGGAGCTGTTTTTT.

The genes are TRBV6-2 or TRBV6-3 and TRBJ2-7, with 10 bases identical to TRBD1. The trim removed 2 bases at V and 5 bases at J, leaving 6 bases unmatched. Germline values: CDR1 MNHEY, CDR2 SVGEGT. This CDR3 has 15 residues. CDR3 loop: CASSYRDRGFHEQYF. CDR3 coding DNA: TGTGCCAGCAGTTACCGGGACAGGGGCTTCCACGAGCAGTACTTC.

V is TRBV7-2 and J is TRBJ2-3, with 14 bases that match TRBD2. J lost 3 bases, V lost 5 bases, and 7 bases had no gene match. Per the germline V gene, CDR1 is SGHTA and CDR2 is FQGNSA. This CDR3 is built from 17 residues. Written as DNA, the CDR3 is TGTGCCAGCAGCAAGGGGACTAGCGGGAGTTATACAGATACGCAGTATTTT. Amino acids: CASSKGTSGSYTDTQYF.

J is TRBJ1-4 and V is TRBV4-1; D is perhaps TRBD1 (5 bases). Per germline, CDR1 MGHRA and CDR2 YSYEKL. This CDR3 is 15 amino acids long. With 5 bases removed from V and 0 bases from J, the gap between germline ends came to 10 bases. CDR3 bases: TGCGCCAGCAGCACGGGACGGTCAACTAATGAAAAACTGTTTTTT. Amino acid sequence: CASSTGRSTNEKLFF.

This sequence joins TRBV5-1 and TRBJ1-2; D is possibly TRBD1 (6 bases). In germline, CDR1 is SGHRS, CDR2 YFSETQ. The CDR3 runs to 14 residues. Trimming took 4 bases from V and 0 from J, leaving 10 bases between them. CDR3 bases: TGCGCCAGCAGCCCGGACAGTACTAACTATGGCTACACCTTC. Translating it yields CASSPDSTNYGYTF.

This chain links TRBV7-9 with TRBJ2-6; possibly TRBD1 for D (5 bases). Germline loops: CDR1 SEHNR, CDR2 FQNEAQ (reference sequence). This CDR3 has 16 amino acids. The V gene lost 2 bases and the J gene lost 2 bases, with 10 bases spanning the gap. CDR3 amino acids: CASSLTAGTGANVLTF. As DNA, the CDR3 is TGTGCCAGCAGCTTAACGGCAGGGACTGGGGCCAACGTCCTGACTTTC.